A selection of T cell receptor beta chains follows, all from one sample in a study of blood T cell repertoires in COVID-19. Sequencing was performed with immunoSEQ multiplex PCR; in TCRdb, only in-frame clones are kept and a portion is missing. Here the sample spans 75,000 to 85,000 clones, approximately 86% being singletons. The sample taken for sequencing was peripheral blood. The receptors originated from a human donor in a cohort sampled during active COVID-19. Both conserved end residues are part of each CDR3. The order of the fields is J gene, D gene, clone size, V gene, CDR3 protein, CDR3 DNA. D genes are given only for firm matches. Clone size, where shown, is once, few, many, or a class for clones that have expanded.

TRBJ2-2	TRBD1	.	TRBV11-3	CASSSPQGLDGELFF	TGTGCCAGCAGTTCTCCACAGGGGTTGGACGGGGAGCTGTTTTTT
TRBJ2-1	.	few	TRBV10-1	CASSESGPGDEQFF	TGCGCCAGCAGTGAGTCAGGTCCCGGGGATGAGCAGTTCTTC
TRBJ2-7	TRBD2	.	TRBV4-1	CASSQDLFGLAGGREQYF	TGCGCCAGCAGCCAAGATCTCTTTGGGCTAGCGGGAGGGCGGGAGCAGTACTTC
TRBJ2-7	.	.	TRBV7-2	CASSPEAGREQYF	TGTGCCAGCAGCCCAGAAGCGGGTAGAGAGCAGTACTTC
TRBJ2-1	TRBD2	.	TRBV18	CASSHSLGGYNEQFF	TGTGCCAGCTCACACTCTCTGGGGGGGTACAATGAGCAGTTCTTC
TRBJ2-7	TRBD1	.	TRBV6-5	CASSKKTGSYEQYF	TGTGCCAGCAGCAAAAAGACAGGGTCCTACGAGCAGTACTTC
TRBJ2-1	TRBD2	.	TRBV24-1	CATSDSGTTSYNEQFF	TGTGCCACCAGTGATTCCGGGACTACCTCCTACAATGAGCAGTTCTTC
TRBJ2-5	TRBD1	.	TRBV7-8	CASSPTGGGFEETQYF	TGTGCCAGCAGCCCCACAGGGGGCGGATTTGAAGAGACCCAGTACTTC
TRBJ2-1	.	.	TRBV7-6	CASSLDGSLYNEQFF	TGTGCCAGCAGCTTAGACGGGTCCCTCTACAATGAGCAGTTCTTC
TRBJ1-1	TRBD1	.	TRBV7-9	CASSSKQDRVTAFF	TGTGCCAGCAGCTCCAAGCAGGACAGGGTGACAGCTTTCTTT
TRBJ2-3	TRBD1	.	TRBV18	CASSHDRGDADTQYF	TGTGCCAGCTCACATGACAGGGGAGATGCAGATACGCAGTATTTT